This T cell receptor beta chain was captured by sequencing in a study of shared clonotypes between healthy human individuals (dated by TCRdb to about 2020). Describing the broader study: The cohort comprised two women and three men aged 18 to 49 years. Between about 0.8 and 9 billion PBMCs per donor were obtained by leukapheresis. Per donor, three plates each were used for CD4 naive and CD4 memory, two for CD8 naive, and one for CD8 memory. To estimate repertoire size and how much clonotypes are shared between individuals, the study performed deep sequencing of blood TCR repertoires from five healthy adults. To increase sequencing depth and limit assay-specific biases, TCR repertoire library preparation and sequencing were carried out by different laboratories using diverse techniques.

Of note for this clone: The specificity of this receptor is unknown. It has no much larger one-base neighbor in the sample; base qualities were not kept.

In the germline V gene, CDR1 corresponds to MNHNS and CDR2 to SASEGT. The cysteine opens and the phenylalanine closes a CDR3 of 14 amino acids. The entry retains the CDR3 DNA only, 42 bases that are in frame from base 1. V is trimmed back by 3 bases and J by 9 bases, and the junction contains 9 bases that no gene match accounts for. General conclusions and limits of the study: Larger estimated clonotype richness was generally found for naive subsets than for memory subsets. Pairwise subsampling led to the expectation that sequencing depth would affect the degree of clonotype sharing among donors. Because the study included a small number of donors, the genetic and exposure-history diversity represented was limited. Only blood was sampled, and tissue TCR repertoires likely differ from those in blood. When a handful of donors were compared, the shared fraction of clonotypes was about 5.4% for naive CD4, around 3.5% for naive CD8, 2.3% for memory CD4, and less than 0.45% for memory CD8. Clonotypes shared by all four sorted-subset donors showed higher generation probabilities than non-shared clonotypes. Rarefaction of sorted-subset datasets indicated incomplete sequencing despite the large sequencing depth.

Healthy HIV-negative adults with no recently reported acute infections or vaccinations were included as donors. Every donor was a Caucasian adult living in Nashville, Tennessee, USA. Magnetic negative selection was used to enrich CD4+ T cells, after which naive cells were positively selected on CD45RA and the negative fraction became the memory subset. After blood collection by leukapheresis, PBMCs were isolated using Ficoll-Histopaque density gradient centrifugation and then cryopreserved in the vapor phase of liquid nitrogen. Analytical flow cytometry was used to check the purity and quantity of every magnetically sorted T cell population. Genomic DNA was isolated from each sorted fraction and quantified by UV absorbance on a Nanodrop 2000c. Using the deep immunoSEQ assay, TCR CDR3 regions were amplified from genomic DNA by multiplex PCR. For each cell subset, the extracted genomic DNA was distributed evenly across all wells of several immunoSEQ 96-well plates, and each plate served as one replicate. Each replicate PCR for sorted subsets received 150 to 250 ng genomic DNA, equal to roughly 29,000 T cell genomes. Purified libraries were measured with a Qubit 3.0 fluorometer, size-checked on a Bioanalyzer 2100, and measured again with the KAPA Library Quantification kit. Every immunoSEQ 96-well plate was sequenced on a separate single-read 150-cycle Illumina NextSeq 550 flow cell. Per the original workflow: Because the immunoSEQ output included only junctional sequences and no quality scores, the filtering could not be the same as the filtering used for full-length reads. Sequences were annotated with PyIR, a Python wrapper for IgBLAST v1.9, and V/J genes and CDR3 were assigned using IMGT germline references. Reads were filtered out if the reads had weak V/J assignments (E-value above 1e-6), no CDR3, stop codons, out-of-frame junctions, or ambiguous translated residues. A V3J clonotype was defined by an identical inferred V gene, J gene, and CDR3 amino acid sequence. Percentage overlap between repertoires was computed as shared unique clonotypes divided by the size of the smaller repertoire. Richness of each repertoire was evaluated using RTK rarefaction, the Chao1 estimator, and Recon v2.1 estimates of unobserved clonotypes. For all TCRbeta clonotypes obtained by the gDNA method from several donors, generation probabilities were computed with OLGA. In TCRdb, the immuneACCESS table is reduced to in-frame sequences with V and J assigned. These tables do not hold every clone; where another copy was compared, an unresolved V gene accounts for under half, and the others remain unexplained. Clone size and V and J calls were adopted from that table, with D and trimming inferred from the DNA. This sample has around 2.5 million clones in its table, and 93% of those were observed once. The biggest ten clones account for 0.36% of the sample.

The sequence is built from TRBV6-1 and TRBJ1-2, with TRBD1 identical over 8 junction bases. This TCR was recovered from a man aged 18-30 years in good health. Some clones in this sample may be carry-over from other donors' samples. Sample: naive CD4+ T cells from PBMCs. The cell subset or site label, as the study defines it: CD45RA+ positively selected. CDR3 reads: CASSDLDREVRYTF. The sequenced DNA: TGTGCCAGCAGTGATTTGGACAGGGAAGTACGCTACACCTTC.